This TCR beta chain was identified in a study of shared clonotypes between healthy human individuals (TCRdb year 2020). General notes on the study: The cohort included three men and a couple of women between 18 and 49 years of age. Leukapheresis yielded between about 0.94 and 10 billion PBMCs per donor. To increase sequencing depth and limit assay-specific biases, different laboratories used diverse techniques to prepare libraries and sequence TCR repertoires. To estimate repertoire size and how much clonotype sharing occurs between individuals, the study deeply sequenced the blood TCR repertoires of five or six healthy adults. For each donor, CD4 naive and CD4 memory were each given three plates, CD8 naive was given two plates, and CD8 memory was given one plate. What the study reported, not specific to this receptor: Compared with non-shared clonotypes, the clonotypes found in all four sorted-subset donors had higher generation probabilities. About 4.5% of naive CD4, 3% to 3.5% of naive CD8, around 2.3% of memory CD4, and 0.35% to 0.5% of memory CD8 clonotypes were shared across several donors. Sampling was limited to blood, and TCR repertoires in tissue likely differ from TCR repertoires in blood. Even with the large sequencing depth, rarefaction of the sorted-subset datasets indicated that sequencing was incomplete. Pairwise subsampling led to the expectation that sequencing depth would affect the degree of clonotype sharing among donors. Naive subsets generally had larger estimated clonotype richness than memory subsets. Because the study included a small number of donors, the genetic and exposure-history diversity represented was limited.

The donors were healthy, HIV-negative adults with no recently reported acute infections or vaccinations. All donors were Caucasian adults living in Nashville, Tennessee, USA. CD4+ T cells were enriched by magnetic negative selection, after which naive cells were positively selected on CD45RA and the negative fraction was taken as the memory subset. Blood was collected by leukapheresis, and PBMCs were isolated by Ficoll-Histopaque density gradient centrifugation and then cryopreserved in liquid nitrogen vapor phase. Analytical flow cytometry was used to check the purity and quantity of every magnetically sorted T cell population. Each sorted fraction had its genomic DNA isolated and then quantified by UV absorbance on a Nanodrop 2000c. Using the deep immunoSEQ assay, TCR CDR3 regions were amplified from genomic DNA by multiplex PCR. Extracted genomic DNA from each cell subset was distributed evenly across all wells of several immunoSEQ 96-well plates, and each plate was treated as a replicate. For sorted subsets, around 200 ng genomic DNA, equal to tens of thousands of T cell genomes, was loaded into each replicate PCR. Purified libraries were measured with a Qubit 3.0 fluorometer, size-checked on a Bioanalyzer 2100, and measured again with the KAPA Library Quantification kit. Every immunoSEQ 96-well plate was sequenced on a dedicated single-read 150-cycle Illumina NextSeq 550 flow cell. As for the authors' bioinformatics: The immunoSEQ output contained only junctional sequences without quality scores, so filtering could not match that applied to full-length reads. To assign V/J genes and CDR3, sequences were annotated against IMGT germline references using PyIR, a Python wrapper for IgBLAST v1.9. Reads were removed for weak V/J assignments (E-value above 1e-6), missing CDR3, stop codons, out-of-frame junctions, or ambiguous translated residues. A V3J clonotype was defined by an identical inferred V gene, J gene, and CDR3 amino acid sequence. To compute the percentage overlap between repertoires, the number of shared unique clonotypes was divided by the size of the smaller repertoire. Repertoire richness was assessed with RTK rarefaction, the Chao1 estimator, and Recon v2.1 estimates of unobserved clonotypes. Generation probabilities for all TCRbeta clonotypes obtained by the gDNA method from a handful of donors were computed using OLGA. TCRdb took this table from immuneACCESS and kept in-frame rearrangements with V and J called. Such tables lack part of the clones; where checked against another copy, unresolved V genes explain under half of the gap, and the rest is unexplained. V and J calls and clone size are copied from that table; D and trimming were computed from the DNA. Recorded for this sample are some 1,100,000 clones; about four fifths of them occurred a single time. Together, the top ten hold approximately 0.5% of the sample.

V lost 4 bases and J lost 7 bases; the stretch between them is 15 bases long. From the cysteine through the phenylalanine, the CDR3 covers 13 amino acids. Kept here is only the CDR3 DNA, which spans 39 bases and is read in frame from base 1. The germline V gene supplies CDR1 SGDLS and CDR2 YYNGEE. To note about this clone: This clone's antigen is unknown. No base quality values were provided; no much bigger clone lies one nucleotide off.

This clonotype originated in a man between 18 and 29 years old in good health. Some clones in this sample may be carry-over from other donors' samples. This sequence uses TRBV9 and TRBJ2-7; no confident D gene assignment can be made. Sequencing was performed on memory CD4+ T cells from PBMCs. The sample's cell subset or site label, in plain terms: CD45RA-negative fraction. The nucleotides read TGTGCCAGCAGCATCGACACGATCGGGGAGCAGTACTTC. The translation is CASSIDTIGEQYF. Beyond the CDR3, the reference TRBV9 and TRBJ2-7 genes provide the residues; the full variable domain reads: DSGVTQTPKHLITATGQRVTLRCSPRSGDLSVYWYQQSLDQGLQFLIQYYNGEERAKGNILERFSAQQFPDLHSELNLSSLELGDSALYFCASSIDTIGEQYFGPGTRLTVT.